Detailed here is one TCR beta chain. Its specificity is not known. These data are taken from a study of cytomegalovirus exposure and HLA in healthy donors. The PCR used 60 Vbeta and 13 Jbeta primers. TCRdb's copy holds only in-frame clones and misses some; the assay was immunoSEQ multiplex PCR. This table has over 90,000 clones, roughly 60% appearing once. CDR3 size: 16 residues. V shed 3 bases, J shed 4 bases, and the junction held 9 bases outside the gene matches. Germline CDR1 is SGDLS and CDR2 is YYNGEE. Unrecorded immune exposure was likely among donors, who were nominally healthy when sampled. General study points: Cytomegalovirus association was listed for approximately 160 TCR beta chains.

The receptor's source is a human donor in good health. Sequencing used PBMCs. This chain connects TRBV9 to TRBJ2-3, with TRBD2 identical over 9 bases. The CDR3 here is CASSALAGEPADTQYF. The CDR3 coding sequence is TGTGCCAGCAGCGCTTTAGCGGGAGAACCGGCAGATACGCAGTATTTT. Full variable domain (rest looked up from reference TRBV9 and TRBJ2-3): DSGVTQTPKHLITATGQRVTLRCSPRSGDLSVYWYQQSLDQGLQFLIQYYNGEERAKGNILERFSAQQFPDLHSELNLSSLELGDSALYFCASSALAGEPADTQYFGPGTRLTVL.